These 17 T cell receptor beta chains were all obtained from the same sample, sequenced in a study of OX40 agonist ivuxolimab in advanced cancers. TCRdb's table, derived via immunoSEQ multiplex PCR, lists solely in-frame clones and lacks some. This sample yields tens of thousands of clones, of which about 95% are seen a single time; roughly 11% belongs to the top ten. The sample consisted of CD4+ or CD8+ T cells sorted from blood, taken in a trial of the OX40 agonist ivuxolimab. These receptors were collected from an adult with an advanced solid tumor such as melanoma, head and neck, liver or kidney cancer.

The J gene is TRBJ2-1, the V gene TRBV7-8; 10 bases match TRBD2. This CDR3 spans 17 amino acids. The germline V gene encodes CDR1 SGHVS and CDR2 FQNEAQ. V trimming: 5 bases; J trimming: 4 bases; junction bases outside the gene matches: 11. CDR3 region: CASSHLHGTSVYNEQFF. The CDR3 coding sequence is TGTGCCAGCAGCCATTTACATGGGACTAGCGTATACAATGAGCAGTTCTTC.

V is TRBV2 and J is TRBJ2-7, with TRBD2 identical over 9 bases. CDR1 is SNHLY, CDR2 FYNNEI, per germline. V dropped 2 bases and J dropped 7; count of bases not matched to a gene: 6. The CDR3 has 14 amino acids. This chain's CDR3 is CASSEIAGAGEQYF. DNA of the CDR3: TGTGCCAGCAGTGAAATAGCGGGAGCGGGAGAGCAGTACTTC.

CDR3 sequence reads: CASSVVLSRNEQFF. For the CDR3, the DNA is TGTGCCAGCAGCGTAGTGCTGTCCCGCAATGAGCAGTTCTTC. V usage is TRBV9 and J usage is TRBJ2-1, with D hard to call. Per germline, CDR1 SGDLS and CDR2 YYNGEE. CDR3 size: 14 residues. Between the trimmed V and J ends, which lost 0 bases and 6 bases, there was a span of 10 bases.

This rearrangement joins TRBV13 to TRBJ2-6; no firm D call. V was cut by 7 bases and J by 2 bases, with 12 bases left in between. Per germline, CDR1 PRHDT and CDR2 FYEKMQ (reference sequence). This CDR3 has 15 residues. In DNA, the CDR3 is TGTGCCAGCACCATAGAGCAGGCTGGGGCCAACGTCCTGACTTTC. It codes for CASTIEQAGANVLTF.

The chain is built from TRBV28 and TRBJ2-5; no clear D gene. Germline assignment: CDR1 MDHEN and CDR2 SYDVKM. Deletions cut 5 bases from V and 5 bases from J, with 3 bases between. This CDR3 is built from 10 residues. For the CDR3, the DNA is TGTGCCAGCAGTGGGGAGACCCAGTACTTC. This gives the protein CASSGETQYF.

The genes are TRBV7-9 and TRBJ2-1; 7 positions agree with TRBD2. This CDR3 is 16 amino acids long. After removal of 5 bases from V and 7 bases from J, the junction contained 14 bases not matched to a gene. The V gene's germline CDR1 is SEHNR and CDR2 FQNEAQ (reference sequence). The CDR3 sequence is CASSDRTRTGRNEQFF. The CDR3 DNA reads TGTGCCAGCAGCGATAGGACTAGAACAGGCCGGAATGAGCAGTTCTTC.

This clone occurred once. The V call is TRBV25-1, the J call TRBJ2-7; D might be TRBD2 (5 bases). The CDR3 runs 15 residues. V shed 8 bases and J shed 3 bases, with 20 bases lying between them. The germline CDR1 and CDR2 sequences are MGHDK and SYGVNS. DNA for the CDR3: TGTGCCAGCGCCCTTGGAGGTGGGAGTTTCTACGAGCAGTACTTC. This encodes CASALGGGSFYEQYF.

This clone has just one count. The chain employs TRBV4-1 and TRBJ2-2, with D possibly being TRBD1 (6 bases). The CDR3 runs 17 residues. The germline gives CDR1 MGHRA, CDR2 YSYEKL. V was shortened by 4 bases and J by 5 bases, with 20 bases between the two germline ends. The CDR3: CASSRQLVGAGTGELFF. The CDR3 coding sequence is TGCGCCAGCAGCCGCCAGTTGGTGGGGGCTGGAACCGGGGAGCTGTTTTTT.

The V and J genes are TRBV6-5 and TRBJ2-3; D not resolved. The CDR3 spans 13 residues. Germline CDR1 reads MNHEY; CDR2 reads SVGAGI. The V gene lost 6 bases and the J gene lost 4 bases, with 11 bases spanning the gap. This CDR3 is CASSFGRADTQYF. The CDR3 region has the DNA TGTGCCAGCAGCTTCGGACGAGCAGATACGCAGTATTTT.

The rearrangement links TRBV9 to TRBJ1-2, with D possibly being TRBD1 (6 bases). Germline CDR1 is SGDLS and CDR2 is YYNGEE. Trimming pared 3 bases from V and 0 bases from J, leaving 18 bases between. The CDR3 sequence is 17 residues long. CDR3 nucleotide sequence: TGTGCCAGCAGCGGCTTAGCGACAGGCCAAGCTAACTATGGCTACACCTTC. Its translation: CASSGLATGQANYGYTF.

The chain couples TRBV9 to TRBJ1-1; no firm D call. The V end lost 0 bases, the J end lost 6 bases, and 9 bases lay between the germline ends. Per the germline V gene, CDR1 is SGDLS and CDR2 is YYNGEE. The CDR3 is made up of 13 amino acids. As DNA, the CDR3 is TGTGCCAGCAGCGTAGTCAGGTCCCCTGAAGCTTTCTTT. It is translated as CASSVVRSPEAFF. The variable domain in full, completed from reference TRBV9 and TRBJ1-1, reads DSGVTQTPKHLITATGQRVTLRCSPRSGDLSVYWYQQSLDQGLQFLIQYYNGEERAKGNILERFSAQQFPDLHSELNLSSLELGDSALYFCASSVVRSPEAFFGQGTRLTVV.

The chain combines TRBV27 with TRBJ2-1; 15 bases are shared with TRBD2. Germline CDR1 MNHEY, CDR2 SMNVEV (reference sequence). V gave up 3 bases and J gave up 9 bases; unmatched junction bases: 9. There are 17 residues in the CDR3. The CDR3 is CASSFTPSGLAGGEQFF. Written as DNA, the CDR3 is TGTGCCAGCAGTTTCACCCCGTCGGGACTAGCGGGAGGTGAGCAGTTCTTC.

The rearrangement joins TRBV15 to TRBJ2-3; D unclear. V lost 0 bases and J lost 0, with 10 bases in between. Germline values: CDR1 LNHNV, CDR2 YYDKDF (reference sequence). This CDR3 has 16 amino acids. Written as DNA, the CDR3 is TGTGCCACCAGCAGAGATAAGGGTTCTAGCACAGATACGCAGTATTTT. Protein: CATSRDKGSSTDTQYF.

The genes are TRBV6-5 and TRBJ2-2; D gene unclear. This CDR3 contains 13 residues. The germline V and J ends were trimmed by 2 bases and 1 base, with 2 bases remaining between them. Germline V gene data show CDR1 as MNHEY and CDR2 as SVGAGI. The CDR3 sequence: CASSYENTGELFF. DNA of the CDR3: TGTGCCAGCAGTTACGAGAACACCGGGGAGCTGTTTTTT.

The chain employs TRBV25-1 and TRBJ2-5, with TRBD2 matching over 10 bases. The CDR3 has 13 amino acids. Germline V gives CDR1 MGHDK, CDR2 SYGVNS. V dropped 8 bases and J dropped 6; count of bases not matched to a gene: 6. CDR3 DNA: TGTGCCAGCTACGATAGCGGGAGGAAGACCCAGTACTTC. It yields the protein CASYDSGRKTQYF.

This clone appeared a single time. Written as DNA, the CDR3 is TGTGCCAGCAGCTTGGGCAGCATGAATGAAAAACTGTTTTTT. Protein: CASSLGSMNEKLFF. The gene calls are TRBV5-6 and TRBJ1-4; D remains ambiguous. The CDR3 covers 14 residues. The V and J ends lost 0 bases and 5 bases respectively, with 8 bases between them. The V gene's germline CDR1 is SGHDT and CDR2 YYEEEE.

The gene calls are TRBV7-2 and TRBJ1-5; D remains unclear. Germline loops: CDR1 SGHTA, CDR2 FQGNSA. The CDR3 length is 15 residues. V gave up 0 bases and J gave up 1 base, with 7 bases separating them. CDR3 nucleotides: TGTGCCAGCAGCTTAGCGTCGCTGAGCAATCAGCCCCAGCATTTT. Translating it yields CASSLASLSNQPQHF.